The 5 T cell receptor beta chains below come from one sample, sequenced in a study of blood T cells in healthy people across ages. For the second PCR, which ran for roughly 6 to 11 cycles, a sample-barcoded 5' primer and a J-beta primer mix were used. A single record per CDR3 protein comes from TCRdb applying MiXCR to the 5' RACE reads. The repertoire includes about 1.4 million distinct CDR3 sequences, approximately 59% of them detected once, and under 8.5% sits in the top ten. Sequencing was done on a sample of blood. These receptors originate from a young man in good health.

The chain combines TRBV10-1 with TRBJ1-1; D not resolved. V was trimmed by 0 bases and J by 0 bases, leaving 5 bases between them. The CDR3 sequence is 14 residues long. The V gene's germline CDR1 is WNHNN and CDR2 SYGVQD (reference sequence). This CDR3 reads CASSESAMNTEAFF. Written as DNA, the CDR3 is TGCGCCAGCAGTGAGTCGGCGATGAACACTGAAGCTTTCTTT.

This chain connects TRBV29-1 to TRBJ1-1; D not certain. The CDR3 spans 12 residues. Trimming pared 3 bases from V and 6 bases from J, leaving 11 bases between. Germline-derived CDR1 and CDR2 are SQVTM and ANQGSEA. CDR3 sequence: CSVEVPRPEAFF. CDR3 DNA sequence: TGCAGCGTTGAGGTCCCTCGACCTGAAGCTTTCTTT. The full variable domain, completed using reference TRBV29-1 and TRBJ1-1, is SAVISQKPSRDICQRGTSLTIQCQVDSQVTMMFWYRQQPGQSLTLIATANQGSEATYESGFVIDKFPISRPNLTFSTLTVSNMSPEDSSIYLCSVEVPRPEAFFGQGTRLTVV.

A few counts support this clonotype. The chain joins TRBV6-2 or TRBV6-3 to TRBJ2-7; D is uncertain. The CDR3 has 12 residues. Germline V gene lookup returns CDR1 MNHEY and CDR2 SVGEGT. Trimming took off 8 bases at V and 0 bases at J, with 8 bases between the two ends. DNA for the CDR3: TGTGCCAGCGGTGACGGCTCCTACGAGCAGTACTTC. It is translated as CASGDGSYEQYF.

The genes are TRBV7-9 and TRBJ2-4; TRBD2 agrees at 7 bases. The J call is uncertain, as TRBJ2-7 better fits the DNA end. Germline V CDR1 and CDR2: SEHNR, FQNEAQ (reference sequence). There are 15 residues in the CDR3. CDR3 residues: CASSSLLREPHEQYF. In DNA form, the CDR3 reads TGTGCCAGCAGCTCCCTTTTGCGGGAGCCCCACGAGCAGTACTTC.

The chain recombines TRBV10-3 with TRBJ2-1; no firm D call. The CDR3 loop spans 14 amino acids. V lost 3 bases and J 1 base, leaving 7 bases between the germline ends. Germline V gene sequence: CDR1 ENHRY, CDR2 SYGVKD. The CDR3 DNA follows: TGTGCCATCAGTGACCCGACTTCCTACAATGAGCAGTTCTTC. Its protein product is CAISDPTSYNEQFF.